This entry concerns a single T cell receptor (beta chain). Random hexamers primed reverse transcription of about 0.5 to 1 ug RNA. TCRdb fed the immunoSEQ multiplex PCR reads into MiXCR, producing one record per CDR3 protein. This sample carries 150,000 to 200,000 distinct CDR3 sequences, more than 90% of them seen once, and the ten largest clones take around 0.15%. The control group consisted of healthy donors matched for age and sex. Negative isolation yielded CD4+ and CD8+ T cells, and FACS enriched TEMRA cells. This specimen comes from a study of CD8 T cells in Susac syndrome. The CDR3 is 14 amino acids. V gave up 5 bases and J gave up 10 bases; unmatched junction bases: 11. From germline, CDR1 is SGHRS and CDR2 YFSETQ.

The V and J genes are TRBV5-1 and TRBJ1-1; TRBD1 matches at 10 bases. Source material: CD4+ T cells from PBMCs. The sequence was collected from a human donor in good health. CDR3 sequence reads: CASSSGTGERVAFF. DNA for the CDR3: TGCGCCAGCAGTTCCGGGACAGGGGAGCGAGTAGCTTTCTTT.